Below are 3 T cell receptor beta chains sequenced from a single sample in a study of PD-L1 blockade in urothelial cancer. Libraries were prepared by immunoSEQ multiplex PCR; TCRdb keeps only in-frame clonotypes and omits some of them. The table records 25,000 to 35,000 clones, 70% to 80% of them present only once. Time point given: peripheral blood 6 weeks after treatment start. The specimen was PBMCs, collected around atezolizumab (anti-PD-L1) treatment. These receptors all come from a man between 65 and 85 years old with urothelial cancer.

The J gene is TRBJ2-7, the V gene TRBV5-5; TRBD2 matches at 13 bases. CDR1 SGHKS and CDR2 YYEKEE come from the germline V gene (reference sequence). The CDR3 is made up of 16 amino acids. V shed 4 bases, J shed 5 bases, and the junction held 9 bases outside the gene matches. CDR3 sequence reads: CASSQTGTSGENEQYF. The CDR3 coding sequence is TGTGCCAGCAGCCAAACTGGGACTAGCGGGGAGAACGAGCAGTACTTC.

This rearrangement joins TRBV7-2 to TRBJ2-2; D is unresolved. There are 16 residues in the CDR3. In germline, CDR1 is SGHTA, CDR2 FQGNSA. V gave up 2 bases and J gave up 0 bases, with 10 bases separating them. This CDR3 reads CASSLRPSTNTGELFF. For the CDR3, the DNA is TGTGCCAGCAGCTTAAGGCCTAGTACGAACACCGGGGAGCTGTTTTTT. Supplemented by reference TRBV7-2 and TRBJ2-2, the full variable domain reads GAGVSQSPSNKVTEKGKDVELRCDPISGHTALYWYRQSLGQGLEFLIYFQGNSAPDKSGLPSDRFSAERTGGSVSTLTIQRTQQEDSAVYLCASSLRPSTNTGELFFGEGSRLTVL.

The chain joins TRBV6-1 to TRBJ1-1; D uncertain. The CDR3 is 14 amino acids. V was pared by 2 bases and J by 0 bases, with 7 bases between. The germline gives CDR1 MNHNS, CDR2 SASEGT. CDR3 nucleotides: TGTGCCAGCAGTGAAATAGGAGTGAACACTGAAGCTTTCTTT. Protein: CASSEIGVNTEAFF.